The TCR beta chain described here comes from a study of human T cells and chemical hapten exposure. In the study overall: Readings were taken at 6 days from patch tests that had applied 0.01% DPC to the upper back.

General study points: A positive correlation with patch test score was shown by PT1 expanded TCR counts.

The time point here: pre-sensitization, week 0. The treatment: therapeutic diphenylcyclopropenone sensitization with weekly scalp DPC. From the RACE reads, TCRdb called clonotypes with MiXCR, one entry per CDR3 protein. Of roughly 260,000 distinct CDR3 sequences listed, roughly 8.9% are singletons. Of note for this clonotype: The antigen remains unidentified.

This sample comprised whole blood, obtained in connection with sensitization to the hapten diphenylcyclopropenone (DPC). The origin of this receptor is a woman between 35 and 50 years old with alopecia areata. Some clones in this sample may be carry-over from other donors' samples.

CDR3 region: CASSASGTGGYGYTF. CDR3 nucleotide sequence: TGTGCCAGCAGTGCATCCGGGACAGGGGGCTATGGCTACACCTTC. V is TRBV6-2 or TRBV6-3 and J is TRBJ1-2; 11 bases line up with TRBD1. The CDR3 loop spans 15 amino acids. The junction had 6 bases not matched to a gene; V was cut back by 5 bases and J by 4 bases. In germline, CDR1 is MNHEY, CDR2 SVGEGT.